This record concerns one T cell receptor (beta chain) sequence. This specimen belongs to a study of blood T cell repertoires in COVID-19. This CDR3 comprises 12 residues. V shed 0 bases and J shed 6 bases, with 9 bases lying between them. Germline lookup yields CDR1 GTSNPN and CDR2 SVGIG (reference sequence). Only in-frame clones appear in the TCRdb table, and some are missing; sequencing was by immunoSEQ multiplex PCR. This table has about 260,000 clones, roughly 84% appearing once. V gene TRBV30 combines with J gene TRBJ2-7; no clear D. Sequenced input: peripheral blood. The sequence derives from a man in his fifties or sixties with acute or convalescent COVID-19. CDR3 nucleotides: TGTGCCTGGAGTGTACCCCCGGGCGAGCAGTACTTC. It is translated as CAWSVPPGEQYF.